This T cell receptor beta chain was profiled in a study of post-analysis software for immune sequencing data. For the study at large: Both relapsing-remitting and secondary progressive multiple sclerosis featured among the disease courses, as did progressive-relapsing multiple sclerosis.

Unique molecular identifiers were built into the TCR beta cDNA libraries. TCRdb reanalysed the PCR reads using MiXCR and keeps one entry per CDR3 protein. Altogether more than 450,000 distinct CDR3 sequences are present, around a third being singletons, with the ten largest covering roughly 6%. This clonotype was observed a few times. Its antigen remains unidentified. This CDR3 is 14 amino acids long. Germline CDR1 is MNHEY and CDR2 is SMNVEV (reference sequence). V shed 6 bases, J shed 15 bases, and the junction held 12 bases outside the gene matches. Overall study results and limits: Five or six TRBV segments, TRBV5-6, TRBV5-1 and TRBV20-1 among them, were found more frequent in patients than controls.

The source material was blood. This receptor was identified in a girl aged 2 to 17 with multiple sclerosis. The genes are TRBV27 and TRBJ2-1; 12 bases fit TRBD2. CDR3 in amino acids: CASSPSRLAGAMFF. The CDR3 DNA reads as TGTGCCAGCAGCCCGTCCCGACTAGCGGGGGCGATGTTCTTC.